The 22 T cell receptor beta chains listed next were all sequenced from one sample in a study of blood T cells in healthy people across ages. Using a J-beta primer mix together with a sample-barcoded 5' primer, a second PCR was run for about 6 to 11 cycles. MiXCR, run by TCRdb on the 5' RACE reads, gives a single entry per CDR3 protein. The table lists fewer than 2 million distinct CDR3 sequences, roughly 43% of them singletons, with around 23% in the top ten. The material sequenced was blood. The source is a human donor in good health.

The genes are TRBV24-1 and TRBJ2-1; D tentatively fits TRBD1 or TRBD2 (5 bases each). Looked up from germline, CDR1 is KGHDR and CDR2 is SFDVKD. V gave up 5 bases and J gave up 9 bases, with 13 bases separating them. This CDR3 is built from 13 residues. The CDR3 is CATSGGIWGEQFF. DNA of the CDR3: TGTGCCACCAGTGGGGGGATTTGGGGTGAGCAGTTCTTC.

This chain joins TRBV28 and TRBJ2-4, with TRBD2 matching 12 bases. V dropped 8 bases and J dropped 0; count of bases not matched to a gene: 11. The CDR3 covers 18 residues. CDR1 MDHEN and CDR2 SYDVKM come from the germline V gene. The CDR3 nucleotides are TGTGCCAGCGGTCCAGGACTAGCGGGGCCCCTAGCCAAAAACATTCAGTACTTC. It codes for CASGPGLAGPLAKNIQYF.

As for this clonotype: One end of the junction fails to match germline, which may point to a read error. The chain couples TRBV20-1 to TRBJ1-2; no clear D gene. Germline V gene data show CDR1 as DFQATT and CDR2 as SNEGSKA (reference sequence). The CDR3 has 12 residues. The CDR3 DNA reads TGCAATGCTAGAGATTTCGGGCATGGCTACACCTTC. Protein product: CNARDFGHGYTF.

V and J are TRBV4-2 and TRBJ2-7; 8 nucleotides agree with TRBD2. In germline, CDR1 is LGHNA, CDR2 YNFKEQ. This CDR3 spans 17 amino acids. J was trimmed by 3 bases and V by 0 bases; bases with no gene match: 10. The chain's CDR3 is CASSQDTLAGLFYEQYF. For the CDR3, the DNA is TGTGCCAGCAGCCAAGACACGTTAGCGGGGCTTTTCTACGAGCAGTACTTC.

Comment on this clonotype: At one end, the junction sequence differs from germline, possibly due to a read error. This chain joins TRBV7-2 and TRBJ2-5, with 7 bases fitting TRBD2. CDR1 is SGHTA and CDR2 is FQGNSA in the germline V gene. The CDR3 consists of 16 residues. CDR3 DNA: TGTGCCAGCAGCTCAGAGTGGGACTACGATCAAGAGACCCGGTACTTC. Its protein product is CASSSEWDYDQETRYF.

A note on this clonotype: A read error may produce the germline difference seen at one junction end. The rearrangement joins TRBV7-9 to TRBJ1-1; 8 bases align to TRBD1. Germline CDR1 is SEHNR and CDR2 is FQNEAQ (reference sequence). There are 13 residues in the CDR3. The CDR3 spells CAGSLGQETEAFF. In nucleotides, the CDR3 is TGTGCCGGCAGCTTGGGACAGGAGACTGAAGCTTTCTTT.

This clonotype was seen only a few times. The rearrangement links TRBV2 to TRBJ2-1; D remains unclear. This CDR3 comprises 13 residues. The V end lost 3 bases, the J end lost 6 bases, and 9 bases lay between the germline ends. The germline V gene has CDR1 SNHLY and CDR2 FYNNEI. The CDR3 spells CASSDSSRNEQFF. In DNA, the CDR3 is TGTGCCAGCAGTGACTCTTCGCGCAATGAGCAGTTCTTC.

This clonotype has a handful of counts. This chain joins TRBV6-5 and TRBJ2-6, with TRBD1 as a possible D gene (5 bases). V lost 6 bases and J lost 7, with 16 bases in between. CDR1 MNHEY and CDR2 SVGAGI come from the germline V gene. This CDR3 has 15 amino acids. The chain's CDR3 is CASSPSQGRANVLTF. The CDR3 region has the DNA TGTGCCAGCAGCCCAAGCCAGGGTAGAGCCAACGTCCTGACTTTC.

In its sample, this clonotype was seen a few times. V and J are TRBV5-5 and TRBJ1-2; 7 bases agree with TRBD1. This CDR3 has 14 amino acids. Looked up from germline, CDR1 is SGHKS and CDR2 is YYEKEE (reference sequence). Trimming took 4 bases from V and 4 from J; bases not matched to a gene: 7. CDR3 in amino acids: CASSQDRASYGYTF. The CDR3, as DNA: TGTGCCAGCAGCCAAGACAGGGCTAGCTATGGCTACACCTTC.

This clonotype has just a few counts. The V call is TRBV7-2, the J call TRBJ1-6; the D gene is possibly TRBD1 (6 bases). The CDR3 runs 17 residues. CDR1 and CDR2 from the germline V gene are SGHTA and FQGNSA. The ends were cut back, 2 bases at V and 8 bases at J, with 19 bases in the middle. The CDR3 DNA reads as TGTGCCAGCAGCTTAATGGGCTGGGGGGCAGTTTATTCACCCCTCCACTTT. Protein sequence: CASSLMGWGAVYSPLHF.

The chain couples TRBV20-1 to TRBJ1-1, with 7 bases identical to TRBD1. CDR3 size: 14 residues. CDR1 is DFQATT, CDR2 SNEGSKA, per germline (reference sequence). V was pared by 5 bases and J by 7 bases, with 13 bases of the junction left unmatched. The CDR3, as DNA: TGCAGTGCTTCTACAGGGGAGGGTCTTAATGAAGCTTTCTTT. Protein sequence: CSASTGEGLNEAFF.

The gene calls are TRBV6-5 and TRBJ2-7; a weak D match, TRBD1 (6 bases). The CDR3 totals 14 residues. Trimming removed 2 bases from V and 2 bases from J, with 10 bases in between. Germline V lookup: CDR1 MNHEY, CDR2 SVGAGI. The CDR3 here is CASSYVDRAYEQYF. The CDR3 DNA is TGTGCCAGCAGTTACGTGGACAGAGCCTACGAGCAGTACTTC.

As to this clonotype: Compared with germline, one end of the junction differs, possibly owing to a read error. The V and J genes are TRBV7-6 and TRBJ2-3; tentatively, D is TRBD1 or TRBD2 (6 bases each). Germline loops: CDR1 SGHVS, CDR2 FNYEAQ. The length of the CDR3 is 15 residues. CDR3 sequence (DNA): TGTGCCAGTAGCTTACTCCTGGAGGGGGCAGATACGCAGTATTTT. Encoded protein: CASSLLLEGADTQYF.

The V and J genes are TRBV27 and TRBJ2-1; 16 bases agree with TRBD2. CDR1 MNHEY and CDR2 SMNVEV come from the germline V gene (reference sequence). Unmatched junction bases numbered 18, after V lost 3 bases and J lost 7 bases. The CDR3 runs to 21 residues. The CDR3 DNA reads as TGTGCCAGCAGTTTCAAAGTCGAGGGACTAGCGGGGGGGCTCGTCCTAAATGAGCAGTTCTTC. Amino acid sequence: CASSFKVEGLAGGLVLNEQFF.

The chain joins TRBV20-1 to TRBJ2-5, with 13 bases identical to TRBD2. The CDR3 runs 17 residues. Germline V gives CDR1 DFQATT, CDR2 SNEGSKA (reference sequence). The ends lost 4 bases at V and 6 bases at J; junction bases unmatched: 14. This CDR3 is CSATPGLAGAFLKTQYF. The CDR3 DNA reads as TGCAGTGCTACCCCCGGACTAGCGGGGGCCTTTTTAAAGACCCAGTACTTC.

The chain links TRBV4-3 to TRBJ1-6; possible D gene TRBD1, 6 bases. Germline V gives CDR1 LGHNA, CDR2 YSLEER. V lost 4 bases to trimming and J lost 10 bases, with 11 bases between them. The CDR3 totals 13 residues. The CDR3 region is CASSPQGRSPLHF. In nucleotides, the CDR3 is TGCGCCAGCAGCCCCCAGGGGAGATCACCCCTCCACTTT.

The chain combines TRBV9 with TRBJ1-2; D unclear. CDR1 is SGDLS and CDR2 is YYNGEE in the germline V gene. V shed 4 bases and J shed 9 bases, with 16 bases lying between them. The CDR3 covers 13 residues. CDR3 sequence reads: CASSPPQGRRYTF. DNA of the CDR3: TGTGCCAGCAGCCCCCCTCAAGGACGGCGCTACACCTTC. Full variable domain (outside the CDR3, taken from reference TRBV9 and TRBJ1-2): DSGVTQTPKHLITATGQRVTLRCSPRSGDLSVYWYQQSLDQGLQFLIQYYNGEERAKGNILERFSAQQFPDLHSELNLSSLELGDSALYFCASSPPQGRRYTFGSGTRLTVV.

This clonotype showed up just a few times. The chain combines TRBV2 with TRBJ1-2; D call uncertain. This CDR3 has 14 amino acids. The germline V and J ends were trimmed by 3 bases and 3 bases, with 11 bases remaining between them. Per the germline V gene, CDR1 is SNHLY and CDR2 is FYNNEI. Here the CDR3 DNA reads TGTGCCAGCAGTGAGACCTTCTCGTACTATGGCTACACCTTC. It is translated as CASSETFSYYGYTF.

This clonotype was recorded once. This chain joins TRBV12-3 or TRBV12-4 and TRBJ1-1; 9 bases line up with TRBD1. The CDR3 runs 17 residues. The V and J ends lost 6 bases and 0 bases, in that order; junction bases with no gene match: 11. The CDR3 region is CASSRGQGLEMNTEAFF. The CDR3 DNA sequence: TGTGCCAGCAGCCGAGGACAGGGGTTGGAAATGAACACTGAAGCTTTCTTT.

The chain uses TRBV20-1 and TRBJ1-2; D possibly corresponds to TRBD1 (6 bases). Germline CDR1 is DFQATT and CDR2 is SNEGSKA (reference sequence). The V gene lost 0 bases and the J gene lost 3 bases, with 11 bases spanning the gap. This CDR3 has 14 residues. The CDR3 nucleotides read TGCAGTGCTAGAGATTACAGGGTTTACTATGGCTACACCTTC. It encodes CSARDYRVYYGYTF.

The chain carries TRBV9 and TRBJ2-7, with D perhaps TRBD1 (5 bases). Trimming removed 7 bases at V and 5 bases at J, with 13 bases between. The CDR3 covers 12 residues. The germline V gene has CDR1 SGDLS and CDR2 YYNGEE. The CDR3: CASGAGYDEQYF. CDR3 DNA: TGTGCCAGCGGGGCTGGATATGACGAGCAGTACTTC.

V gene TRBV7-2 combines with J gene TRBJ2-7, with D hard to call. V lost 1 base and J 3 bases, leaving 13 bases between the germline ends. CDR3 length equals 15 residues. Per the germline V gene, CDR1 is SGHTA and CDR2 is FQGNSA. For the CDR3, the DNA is TGTGCCAGCAGCTTAGAAAGACCATTGTTCTACGAGCAGTACTTC. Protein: CASSLERPLFYEQYF.